Sequencing of this T cell receptor beta chain was carried out in a study of blood T cell repertoires in COVID-19. Cohorts were based on clinical histories the participants reported. Two negative PCRs, clearance, or symptom resolution were required of recovered Cohort 3 donors. Using immunoSEQ multiplex PCR, the repertoire was profiled, and TCRdb retains in-frame clones only, with some absent. The sample lists about 240,000 clones, about 89% occurring once. Trimming took 6 bases from V and 2 from J; bases not matched to a gene: 8. The CDR3 runs to 14 residues. Germline V CDR1 and CDR2: GTSNPN, SVGIG (reference sequence).

The rearrangement uses TRBV30 and TRBJ2-7, with 9 bases that match TRBD2. This TCR was recovered from a woman under 40 who had recovered from COVID-19. What was sequenced was PBMCs or T cells enriched from blood (not recorded which). CDR3 region: CACVPAGGAYEQYF. CDR3 nucleotide sequence: TGTGCCTGCGTCCCGGCGGGGGGGGCCTACGAGCAGTACTTC. The variable domain in full, with the rest retrieved from reference TRBV30 and TRBJ2-7, is SQTIHQWPATLVQPVGSPLSLECTVEGTSNPNLYWYRQAAGRGLQLLFYSVGIGQISSEVPQNLSASRPQDRQFILSSKKLLLSDSGFYLCACVPAGGAYEQYFGPGTRLTVT.